A single TCR beta chain is shown here with its context. The antigen is undetermined. Germline CDR1 and CDR2: SGHKS and YYEKEE (reference sequence). The CDR3 loop spans 13 amino acids. Trimming took 3 bases from V and 5 from J, leaving 10 bases between them. This entry is derived from a study of shared clonotypes between healthy human individuals. Findings of the study overall: Between a handful of donors, naive CD4 clonotypes were shared at a level of about 5%. The genetic and exposure-history diversity represented was limited by few donors.

Donors had no recently reported acute infections or vaccinations and were HIV-negative. The deep-level immunoSEQ assay was used. Data came from immunoSEQ multiplex PCR; TCRdb stores just in-frame clones and leaves some out. The data hold around 2.1 million clones, with approximately 94% observed a single time. The chain links TRBV5-5 to TRBJ2-3; TRBD2 might be the D (6 bases). This TCR was sampled from a man younger than 35 in good health. What was sequenced was naive CD4+ T cells sorted from blood. Regarding subset: CD45RA+ positively selected. This CDR3 reads CASSYLGGDTQYF. CDR3 DNA sequence: TGTGCCAGCAGCTATTTGGGGGGAGATACGCAGTATTTT.